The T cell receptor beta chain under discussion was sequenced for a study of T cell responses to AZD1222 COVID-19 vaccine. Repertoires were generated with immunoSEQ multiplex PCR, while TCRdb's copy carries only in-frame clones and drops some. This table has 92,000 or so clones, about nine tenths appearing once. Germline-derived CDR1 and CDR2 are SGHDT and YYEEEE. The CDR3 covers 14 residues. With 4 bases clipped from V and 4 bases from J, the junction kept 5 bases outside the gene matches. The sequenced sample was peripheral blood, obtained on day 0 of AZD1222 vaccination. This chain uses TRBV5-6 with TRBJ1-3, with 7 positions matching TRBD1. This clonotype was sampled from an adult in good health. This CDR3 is CASSTRQGGNTIYF. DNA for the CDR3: TGTGCCAGCAGCACTCGACAGGGAGGAAACACCATATATTTT.